This is a list of T cell receptor beta chains from one sample in a study of Graves' ophthalmopathy and Graves' hyperthyroidism. TCRdb analysed the multiplex PCR reads with MiXCR anew, one entry per CDR3 protein. The data show roughly 610,000 distinct CDR3 sequences, with 22% seen just once and around 6.5% held by the top ten. The sequencing sample was made of peripheral blood. These receptors were obtained from a woman between 18 and 30 years old with stable Graves' hyperthyroidism. Some clones in this sample may be carry-over from other donors' samples. Each CDR3 is given with its conserved first and last residue. Each record gives: J gene, V gene, clone size, D gene, CDR3 protein, CDR3 DNA. D genes are given only for firm matches. Some rows mark clone size as missing; the rest say once, few, many or name a class of expanded clone.

J: TRBJ2-7
V: TRBV20-1
size: many
D: .
CDR3: CSASPSADRHEQYF
DNA: TGCAGTGCTAGCCCCTCAGCGGACCGACACGAGCAGTACTTC

J: TRBJ2-2
V: TRBV12-3/TRBV12-4
size: many
D: .
CDR3: CASSTGTRNTGELFF
DNA: TGTGCCAGCAGTACCGGGACGAGGAACACCGGGGAGCTGTTTTTT

J: TRBJ1-5
V: TRBV30
size: many
D: TRBD1
CDR3: CAWSPGQGGFQPQHF
DNA: TGTGCCTGGAGCCCGGGACAGGGCGGGTTTCAGCCCCAGCATTTT

J: TRBJ2-7
V: TRBV11-1
size: many
D: .
CDR3: CASSLEVLTGTRARMEQYF
DNA: TGTGCCAGCAGCTTAGAGGTGCTAACCGGGACCCGGGCGCGGATGGAGCAGTACTTC

J: TRBJ1-6
V: TRBV10-3
size: many
D: .
CDR3: CAIAWDKNSPLHF
DNA: TGTGCCATCGCGTGGGACAAGAATTCACCCCTCCACTTT

J: TRBJ2-5
V: TRBV5-1
size: few
D: TRBD1
CDR3: CASSFGQGWGETQYF
DNA: TGCGCCAGCAGCTTTGGACAGGGGTGGGGAGAGACCCAGTACTTC

J: TRBJ2-5
V: TRBV11-2
size: many
D: .
CDR3: CASSSGRLIEETQYF
DNA: TGTGCCAGCAGCTCCGGACGTTTGATAGAAGAGACCCAGTACTTC

J: TRBJ2-7
V: TRBV12-3/TRBV12-4
size: many
D: TRBD2
CDR3: CASSLESGRADEQYF
DNA: TGTGCCAGCAGTTTAGAAAGCGGGAGGGCCGATGAGCAGTACTTC

J: TRBJ2-3
V: TRBV12-3/TRBV12-4
size: few
D: .
CDR3: CASSSPPLGTDTQYF
DNA: TGTGCCAGCAGTTCCCCCCCGTTGGGCACAGATACGCAGTATTTT

J: TRBJ1-2
V: TRBV10-3
size: many
D: .
CDR3: CAISKGGRTFGDGYTF
DNA: TGTGCCATCAGTAAAGGAGGTCGGACGTTCGGCGATGGCTACACCTTC

J: TRBJ2-7
V: TRBV28
size: many
D: TRBD2
CDR3: CASNLPGTSAYEQYF
DNA: TGTGCCAGCAACCTTCCCGGGACTAGCGCCTACGAGCAGTACTTC

J: TRBJ1-6
V: TRBV6-5
size: many
D: TRBD1
CDR3: CASSYSWTGELYNSPLHF
DNA: TGTGCCAGCAGTTACTCGTGGACAGGCGAACTCTATAATTCACCCCTCCACTTT

J: TRBJ1-3
V: TRBV9
size: many
D: .
CDR3: CASSVAGGFSGNTIYF
DNA: TGTGCCAGCAGCGTAGCCGGTGGCTTCTCTGGAAACACCATATATTTT

J: TRBJ2-7
V: TRBV7-2
size: many
D: .
CDR3: CASSLAKPYEQYF
DNA: TGTGCCAGCAGCTTAGCTAAACCCTACGAGCAGTACTTC

J: TRBJ1-1
V: TRBV29-1
size: .
D: TRBD1
CDR3: CSARQGWAEAFF
DNA: TGCAGCGCGCGACAGGGGTGGGCTGAAGCTTTCTTT

J: TRBJ2-7
V: TRBV11-2
size: .
D: .
CDR3: CASSPRTAYSYEQYF
DNA: TGTGCCAGCAGCCCACGGACGGCTTACTCCTACGAGCAGTACTTC

J: TRBJ1-6
V: TRBV4-1
size: many
D: .
CDR3: CASSQIGVNSPLHF
DNA: TGCGCCAGCAGCCAAATCGGGGTTAATTCACCCCTCCACTTT

J: TRBJ2-7
V: TRBV7-2
size: .
D: TRBD2
CDR3: CASSLAVFPYEQYF
DNA: TGTGCCAGCAGTCTAGCGGTCTTCCCCTACGAGCAGTACTTC

J: TRBJ1-1
V: TRBV28
size: many
D: .
CDR3: CASSLYKRDTRGDTEAFF
DNA: TGTGCCAGCAGTTTATATAAGAGGGACACCCGGGGGGACACTGAAGCTTTCTTT